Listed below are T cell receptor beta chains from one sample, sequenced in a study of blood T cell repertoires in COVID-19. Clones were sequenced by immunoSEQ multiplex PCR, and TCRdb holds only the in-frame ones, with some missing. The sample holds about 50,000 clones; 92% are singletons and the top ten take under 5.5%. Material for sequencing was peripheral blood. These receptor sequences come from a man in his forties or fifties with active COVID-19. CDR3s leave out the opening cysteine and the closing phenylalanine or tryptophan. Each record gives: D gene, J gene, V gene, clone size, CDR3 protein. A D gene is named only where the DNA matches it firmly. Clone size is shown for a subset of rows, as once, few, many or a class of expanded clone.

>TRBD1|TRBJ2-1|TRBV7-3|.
ASSLDRGSYNEQF
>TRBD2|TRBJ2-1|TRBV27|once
ASSPTGLAMREQF
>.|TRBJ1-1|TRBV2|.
ASSPQGQRNTEAF
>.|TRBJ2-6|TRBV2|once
ASSEAGGGPYSGANVLT
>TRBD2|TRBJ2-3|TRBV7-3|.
ASSLLAGGGTDTQY
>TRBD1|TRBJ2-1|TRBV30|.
AWRSGTGIMGAYNEQF
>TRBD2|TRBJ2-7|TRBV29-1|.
SVAGTSGGPYEQY
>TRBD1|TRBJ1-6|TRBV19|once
ASRPGQVNSPLH
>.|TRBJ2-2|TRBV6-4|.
ASSDRGTGELF
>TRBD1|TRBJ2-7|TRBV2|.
ASQSGRTGVYEQY
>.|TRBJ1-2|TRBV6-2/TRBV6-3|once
ASSPRPGQANYGYT
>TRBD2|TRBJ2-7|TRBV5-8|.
ASSLGWGSGSTEQY
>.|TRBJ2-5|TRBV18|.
ASSPTGSYDGQY
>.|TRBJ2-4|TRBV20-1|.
SASRAGTIKNIQY
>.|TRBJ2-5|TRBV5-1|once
ASSLQQETQY
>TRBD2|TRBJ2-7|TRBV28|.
ASSLTTTLTAGEDYEQY
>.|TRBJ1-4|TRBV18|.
ASSPPNRQGGNEKLF
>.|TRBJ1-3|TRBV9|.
ASSVGGGVSGNTIY
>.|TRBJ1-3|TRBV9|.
ASSGQLSGNTIY
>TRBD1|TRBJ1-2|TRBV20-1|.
SAPRTGGYT
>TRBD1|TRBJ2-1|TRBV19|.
ASSRDRSSYNEQF
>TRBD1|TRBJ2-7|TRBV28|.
ASSRTGTGPREQY
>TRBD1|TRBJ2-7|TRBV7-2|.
ASSDRDRGSYEQY
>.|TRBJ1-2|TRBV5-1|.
ASSLAGMGGYT
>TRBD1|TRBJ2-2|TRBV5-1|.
ASSAGQGTGELF
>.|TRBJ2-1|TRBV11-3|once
ASSLQSDSTNEQF
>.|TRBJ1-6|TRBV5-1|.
ASSFREQGNSPLH
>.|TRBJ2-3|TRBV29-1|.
SGLPGGDTQY
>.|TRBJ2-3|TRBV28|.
ASSRDKDTQY
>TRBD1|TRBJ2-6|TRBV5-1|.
ASSFRDRDSGANVLT
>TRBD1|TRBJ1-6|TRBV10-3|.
ATKGQGGSPLH
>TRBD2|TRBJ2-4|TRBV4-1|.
ASSQDFRIAGGAKNIQY
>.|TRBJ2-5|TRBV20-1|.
SAGRGETQY
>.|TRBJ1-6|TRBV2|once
ASRVRPQGSPLH
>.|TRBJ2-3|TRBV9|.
ASSPAGRGTDTQY
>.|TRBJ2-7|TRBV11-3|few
ASSSLQGNEQY
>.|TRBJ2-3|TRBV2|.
ASSLPTDTQY
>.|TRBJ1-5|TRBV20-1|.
SASRVNQPQH
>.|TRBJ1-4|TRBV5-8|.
ASSFGRFNEKLF
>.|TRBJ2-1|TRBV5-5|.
ASSPSASHEQF
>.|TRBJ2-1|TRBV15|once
ATSRVGRGASYNEQF
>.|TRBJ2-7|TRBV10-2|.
ASSVTPQPGGNEQY
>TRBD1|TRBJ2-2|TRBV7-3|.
ASSQTGGWNTGELF
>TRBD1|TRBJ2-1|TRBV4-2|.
ASSPTRDSSYNEQF
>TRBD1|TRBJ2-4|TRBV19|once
ASSTTQQGLRAKNIQY
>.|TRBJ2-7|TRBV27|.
ASSSASSGSRGEQY
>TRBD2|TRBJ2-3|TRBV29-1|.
SVGDGRPGDTQY
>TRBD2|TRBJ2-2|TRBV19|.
ASTKLALNTGELF
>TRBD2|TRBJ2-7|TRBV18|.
ASSPSGGSGEQY
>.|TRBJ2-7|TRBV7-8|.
ASSPRIPPAYEQY
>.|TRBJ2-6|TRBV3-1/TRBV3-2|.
ASSQASYFLVSGANVLT
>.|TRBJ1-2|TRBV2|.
ASSVQQGHLYT
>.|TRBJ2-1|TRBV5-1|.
ASSLNGFQNEQF
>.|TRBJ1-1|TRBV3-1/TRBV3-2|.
ASSPDSSNKKAF